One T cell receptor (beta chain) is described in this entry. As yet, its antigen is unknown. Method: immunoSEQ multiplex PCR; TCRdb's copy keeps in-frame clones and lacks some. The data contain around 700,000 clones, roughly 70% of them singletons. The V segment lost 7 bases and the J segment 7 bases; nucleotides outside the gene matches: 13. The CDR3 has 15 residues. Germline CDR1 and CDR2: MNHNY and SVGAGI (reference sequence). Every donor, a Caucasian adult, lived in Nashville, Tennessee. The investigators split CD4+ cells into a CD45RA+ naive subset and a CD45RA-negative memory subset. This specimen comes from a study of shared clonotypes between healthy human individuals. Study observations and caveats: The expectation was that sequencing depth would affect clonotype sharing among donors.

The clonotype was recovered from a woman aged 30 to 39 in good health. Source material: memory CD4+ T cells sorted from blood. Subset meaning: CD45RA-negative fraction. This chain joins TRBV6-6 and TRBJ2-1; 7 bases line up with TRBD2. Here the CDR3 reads CASTSRGEGLNEQFF. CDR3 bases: TGTGCCAGCACGAGCCGGGGGGAGGGTCTGAATGAGCAGTTCTTC.